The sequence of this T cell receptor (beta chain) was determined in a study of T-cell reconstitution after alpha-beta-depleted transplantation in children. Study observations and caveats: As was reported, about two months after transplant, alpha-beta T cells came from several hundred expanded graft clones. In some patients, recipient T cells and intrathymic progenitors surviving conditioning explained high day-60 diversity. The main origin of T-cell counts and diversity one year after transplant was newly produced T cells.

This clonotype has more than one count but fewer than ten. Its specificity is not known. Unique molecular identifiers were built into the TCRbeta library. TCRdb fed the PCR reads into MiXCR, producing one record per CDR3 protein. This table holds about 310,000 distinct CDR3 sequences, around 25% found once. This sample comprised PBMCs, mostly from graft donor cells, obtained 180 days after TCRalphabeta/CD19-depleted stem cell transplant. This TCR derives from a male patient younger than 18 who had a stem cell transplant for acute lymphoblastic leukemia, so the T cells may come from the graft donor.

The CDR3 reads CASSTYRRAGQFF. The CDR3 DNA sequence: TGTGCCAGCAGTACCTACAGGAGGGCTGGGCAGTTCTTC. The rearrangement uses TRBV27 and TRBJ2-1; D is perhaps TRBD2 (6 bases). Between the trimmed V and J ends, which lost 5 bases and 12 bases, there was a span of 17 bases. This CDR3 region has 13 residues. Germline V CDR1 and CDR2: MNHEY, SMNVEV (reference sequence).